The 26 T cell receptor beta chains below all came from one sample that was sequenced in a study of OX40 agonist ivuxolimab in advanced cancers. Measured with immunoSEQ multiplex PCR; TCRdb has only the in-frame clones, and not every one. The sample holds some 55,000 clones; more than 75% are singletons and the top ten take roughly 4%. Here the sequenced sample was CD4+ or CD8+ T cells sorted from blood, taken in a trial of the OX40 agonist ivuxolimab. All receptors derive from an adult with an advanced solid tumor such as melanoma, head and neck, liver or kidney cancer.

The chain has TRBV6-1 and TRBJ2-1; TRBD1 is a possible D gene (6 bases). The germline V gene encodes CDR1 MNHNS and CDR2 SASEGT. V gave up 7 bases and J gave up 6 bases, with 13 bases separating them. The CDR3 totals 13 residues. The CDR3 DNA reads as TGTGCCAGCACCGAGGGGGTATTCAATGAGCAGTTCTTC. This codes for CASTEGVFNEQFF.

The chain employs TRBV29-1 and TRBJ1-2, with D perhaps TRBD1 (5 bases). V lost 0 bases to trimming and J lost 5 bases, with 16 bases between them. The germline V gene has CDR1 SQVTM and CDR2 ANQGSEA. This CDR3 comprises 15 residues. The CDR3: CSVEDYQGHWYGYTF. DNA for the CDR3: TGCAGCGTTGAAGATTACCAGGGTCATTGGTATGGCTACACCTTC.

This chain uses TRBV6-6 with TRBJ1-1; D may be TRBD1 (6 bases). V dropped 7 bases and J dropped 2 bases, with 11 bases sitting between them. The germline gives CDR1 MNHNY, CDR2 SVGAGI (reference sequence). The CDR3 has 13 amino acids. The CDR3: CASIGGGNTEAFF. CDR3 in DNA: TGTGCCAGCATCGGCGGGGGCAACACTGAAGCTTTCTTT.

This clone was observed a handful of times. The chain employs TRBV28 and TRBJ2-7, with 7 bases fitting TRBD1. This CDR3 region has 15 residues. Germline-derived CDR1 and CDR2 are MDHEN and SYDVKM. V was pared by 4 bases and J by 0 bases, with 6 bases of the junction left unmatched. CDR3 loop: CASSYRDRFSYEQYF. CDR3 nucleotide sequence: TGTGCCAGCAGTTATCGGGACAGATTCTCCTACGAGCAGTACTTC.

J is TRBJ2-7 and V is TRBV7-9, with TRBD1 matching 7 bases. This CDR3 has 18 amino acids. V was clipped by 0 bases and J by 5 bases; unmatched bases: 16. Germline values: CDR1 SEHNR, CDR2 FQNEAQ (reference sequence). DNA for the CDR3: TGTGCCAGCAGCTTAGCGTCTCACAGGGGAATTACTCTCCACGAGCAGTACTTC. Translated, it gives CASSLASHRGITLHEQYF.

The rearrangement uses TRBV7-3 and TRBJ2-5; D unclear. CDR3 length: 13 amino acids. The germline V gene has CDR1 SGHTA and CDR2 FQGTGA. Between the trimmed V and J ends, which lost 2 bases and 3 bases, there was a span of 7 bases. The CDR3 spells CASSLGLKETQYF. The CDR3 bases are TGTGCCAGCAGCTTAGGGCTCAAAGAGACCCAGTACTTC.

The chain links TRBV11-3 to TRBJ2-6; 8 positions agree with TRBD1. The ends lost 5 bases at V and 0 bases at J; junction bases unmatched: 9. CDR1 is SGHNT, CDR2 YENEEA, per germline. This CDR3 spans 18 amino acids. The CDR3 DNA is TGTGCCAGCAGCCCTGGGTACAGGGGGGCCTCTGGGGCCAACGTCCTGACTTTC. The encoded protein is CASSPGYRGASGANVLTF.

This clone has only a few counts. The chain uses TRBV4-1 and TRBJ1-2; D might be TRBD1 (5 bases). This CDR3 is built from 13 residues. The germline gives CDR1 MGHRA, CDR2 YSYEKL. V lost 4 bases to trimming and J lost 7 bases, with 13 bases between them. CDR3 DNA sequence: TGCGCCAGCAGCCGGGACTTGGGGAGTGGCTACACCTTC. Its translation is CASSRDLGSGYTF.

V is TRBV11-2 and J is TRBJ2-7; TRBD2 is a possible D gene (6 bases). V was trimmed by 0 bases and J by 0 bases, leaving 9 bases between them. Germline CDR1 reads SGHAT; CDR2 reads FQNNGV. The length of the CDR3 is 15 residues. The CDR3 DNA reads TGTGCCAGCAGCTTAGAGGGGGACTTCTCCTACGAGCAGTACTTC. It codes for CASSLEGDFSYEQYF.

The gene calls are TRBV6-1 and TRBJ1-5, with a weak D call TRBD1 (5 bases). The CDR3 runs 13 residues. Germline V gene sequence: CDR1 MNHNS, CDR2 SASEGT. V gave up 6 bases and J gave up 5 bases, with 11 bases separating them. CDR3 in amino acids: CASRRQGDQPQHF. The CDR3 DNA follows: TGTGCCAGCAGGAGGCAGGGCGATCAGCCCCAGCATTTT.

The chain links TRBV25-1 to TRBJ2-5; 13 bases match TRBD2. V lost 7 bases, J lost 5 bases, and 7 bases stayed unmatched. The germline gives CDR1 MGHDK, CDR2 SYGVNS. The CDR3 extends over 15 amino acids. The CDR3 loop is CASISGLAGVETQYF. Written as DNA, the CDR3 is TGTGCCAGCATCTCCGGACTAGCGGGAGTCGAGACCCAGTACTTC.

The chain is built from TRBV19 and TRBJ1-1, with D uncertain. In germline, CDR1 is LNHDA, CDR2 SQIVND (reference sequence). V was trimmed by 5 bases and J by 8 bases, leaving 9 bases between them. This CDR3 is built from 11 residues. This CDR3 reads CASSEGAEAFF. The CDR3, as DNA: TGTGCCAGTAGTGAAGGAGCCGAAGCTTTCTTT.

This clone has a handful of counts. The genes are TRBV11-2 and TRBJ2-5; 9 positions match TRBD2. From germline, CDR1 is SGHAT and CDR2 FQNNGV. Trimming took 6 bases from V and 0 from J; bases not matched to a gene: 5. The CDR3 is 15 amino acids. CDR3 amino acids: CASSPKRGDQETQYF. The CDR3 nucleotides are TGTGCCAGCAGTCCTAAGCGGGGGGACCAAGAGACCCAGTACTTC.

The chain combines TRBV7-9 with TRBJ2-1; 7 nucleotides agree with TRBD2. Trimming took 4 bases from V and 12 from J; bases not matched to a gene: 6. The CDR3 runs to 12 residues. Germline lookup yields CDR1 SEHNR and CDR2 FQNEAQ (reference sequence). CDR3 sequence: CASSSTWGGQFF. The CDR3 nucleotides are TGTGCCAGCAGCTCTACCTGGGGGGGGCAGTTCTTC.

CDR3 sequence (DNA): TGTGCCAGCACCTTTCCTCACCTCCGGGACAGGTACAATGAGCAGTTCTTC. Amino acids: CASTFPHLRDRYNEQFF. The rearrangement uses TRBV7-9 and TRBJ2-1; 8 positions agree with TRBD1. Trimming cost V 7 bases and J 4 bases; bases outside gene matches: 15. Germline V gene data show CDR1 as SEHNR and CDR2 as FQNEAQ (reference sequence). This CDR3 spans 17 amino acids.

The sample holds a few counts of this clone. The V gene is TRBV7-2, the J gene TRBJ1-1; D might be TRBD1 (5 bases). The CDR3 totals 12 residues. With 1 base removed from V and 11 bases from J, the gap between germline ends came to 11 bases. Germline V CDR1 and CDR2: SGHTA, FQGNSA. CDR3 protein: CASSLVGAGAFF. The CDR3 DNA follows: TGTGCCAGCAGCTTAGTCGGGGCGGGGGCTTTCTTT.

The rearrangement links TRBV4-1 to TRBJ2-7, with 10 positions matching TRBD2. The CDR3 covers 18 residues. The germline V gene has CDR1 MGHRA and CDR2 YSYEKL. The V and J ends lost 2 bases and 6 bases, in that order; junction bases with no gene match: 16. The DNA of the CDR3 is TGCGCCAGCAGCCAACGGATCCTAGCGGGAGTTGGGGTGCTCGAGCAGTACTTC. Amino acid sequence: CASSQRILAGVGVLEQYF.

This chain uses TRBV20-1 with TRBJ2-3, with D uncertain. The CDR3 is 10 amino acids. V was pared by 3 bases and J by 2 bases, with 0 bases between. The V gene's germline CDR1 is DFQATT and CDR2 SNEGSKA (reference sequence). CDR3 residues: CSASTDTQYF. In DNA form, the CDR3 reads TGCAGTGCTAGCACAGATACGCAGTATTTT.

The rearrangement links TRBV2 to TRBJ1-1, with 11 nucleotides matching TRBD1. The germline V gene has CDR1 SNHLY and CDR2 FYNNEI. Trimming cost V 7 bases and J 5 bases; bases outside gene matches: 3. CDR3 length: 13 amino acids. CDR3 in amino acids: CASTGQGGTEAFF. DNA for the CDR3: TGTGCCAGCACGGGACAGGGGGGGACTGAAGCTTTCTTT.

The chain combines TRBV19 with TRBJ1-1; D uncertain. Between the trimmed V and J ends, which lost 7 bases and 0 bases, there was a span of 9 bases. The germline gives CDR1 LNHDA, CDR2 SQIVND (reference sequence). The CDR3 sequence is 13 residues long. The CDR3 DNA is TGTGCCAGTACCGACAACATGAACACTGAAGCTTTCTTT. Protein: CASTDNMNTEAFF.

The CDR3 protein is CAMGGVTDTQYF. CDR3 nucleotide sequence: TGTGCCATGGGGGGAGTCACAGATACGCAGTATTTT. The chain carries TRBV6-1 and TRBJ2-3; TRBD2 is a possible D gene (6 bases). V was cut by 10 bases and J by 2 bases, with 10 bases left in between. The CDR3 has 12 residues. The germline gives CDR1 MNHNS, CDR2 SASEGT.

The V call is TRBV7-2, the J call TRBJ1-6; a weak D match, TRBD1 (6 bases). The CDR3 sequence is 16 residues long. The germline V and J ends were trimmed by 2 bases and 8 bases, with 16 bases remaining between them. Germline V CDR1 and CDR2: SGHTA, FQGNSA. The CDR3 DNA sequence: TGTGCCAGCAGCTTAACCCGGGGGCGAAGTGATTCACCCCTCCACTTT. Residues: CASSLTRGRSDSPLHF.

The chain uses TRBV5-6 and TRBJ2-7; 7 nucleotides agree with TRBD1. The V gene end was trimmed by 2 bases and the J gene end by 3 bases; junction bases not matched to a gene: 2. CDR3 length: 13 amino acids. Germline-derived CDR1 and CDR2 are SGHDT and YYEEEE. The DNA of the CDR3 is TGTGCCAGCAGCTTTAGGGACAGCTACGAGCAGTACTTC. Its translation is CASSFRDSYEQYF.

V usage is TRBV4-3 and J usage is TRBJ1-4; unclear D gene. The germline V and J ends were trimmed by 0 bases and 8 bases, with 16 bases remaining between them. There are 16 residues in the CDR3. CDR1 is LGHNA, CDR2 YSLEER, per germline. CDR3 loop: CASSQEGGTSGEKLFF. The DNA for the CDR3 is TGCGCCAGCAGCCAAGAAGGTGGAACTTCGGGCGAAAAACTGTTTTTT.

This chain uses TRBV19 with TRBJ1-2; the D is unclear. Germline CDR1 LNHDA, CDR2 SQIVND (reference sequence). The CDR3 runs 18 residues. Trimming pared 4 bases from V and 0 bases from J, leaving 21 bases between. This CDR3 reads CASSTPSGPSPANYGYTF. CDR3 bases: TGTGCCAGTAGTACCCCCTCAGGCCCATCGCCCGCTAACTATGGCTACACCTTC. The full variable domain, its missing parts supplied by reference TRBV19 and TRBJ1-2, is DGGITQSPKYLFRKEGQNVTLSCEQNLNHDAMYWYRQDPGQGLRLIYYSQIVNDFQKGDIAEGYSVSREKKESFPLTVTSAQKNPTAFYLCASSTPSGPSPANYGYTFGSGTRLTVV.

The CDR3 sequence is CASSSVSLHTDTQYF. In nucleotides, the CDR3 is TGTGCCAGCAGTTCGGTCAGCCTTCACACAGATACGCAGTATTTT. The chain employs TRBV27 and TRBJ2-3; D is unresolved. Per the germline V gene, CDR1 is MNHEY and CDR2 is SMNVEV (reference sequence). V lost 4 bases and J 2 bases, leaving 13 bases between the germline ends. The CDR3 sequence is 15 residues long.